This T cell receptor (beta chain) was captured by sequencing in a study of T-cell reconstitution after alpha-beta-depleted transplantation in children. Unique molecular identifiers featured in how the TCRbeta library was prepared. TCRdb processed the PCR reads anew with MiXCR; each CDR3 protein has one entry. This table holds 420,000 or so distinct CDR3 sequences, approximately 11% found once. This clonotype was counted at least ten times. V dropped 4 bases and J dropped 0 bases, with 15 bases sitting between them. Germline CDR1 reads SQVTM; CDR2 reads ANQGSEA. The CDR3 is 16 residues long. The sample here was PBMCs from the stem cell graft donor, taken from the stem cell graft. The sequence derives from a human donor who donated a stem cell graft to a child with acute myeloid leukemia. The chain joins TRBV29-1 to TRBJ2-2; D is unresolved. In DNA form, the CDR3 reads TGCAGCGTTGCCGGGCGCGAAGCGTCGAACACCGGGGAGCTGTTTTTT. It yields the protein CSVAGREASNTGELFF.